These 25 T cell receptor beta chains were all obtained from the same sample, sequenced in a study of technical replicates of blood from a few donors. The method was immunoSEQ multiplex PCR; TCRdb's version includes in-frame clones alone and lacks a portion of them. Counted here are about 69,000 clones, 80% to 90% occurring once; the ten biggest clones make up less than 5%. Sequencing input: PBMCs. The receptors shown here come from a human donor in good health. Some clones in this sample may be carry-over from other donors' samples.

To note about this clone: Its ends do not fully match the called genes, so a read error is possible. The V and J genes are TRBV6-1 and TRBJ2-7, with 7 bases identical to TRBD2. CDR1 and CDR2 from the germline V gene are MNHNS and SASEGT. The CDR3 spans 15 residues. CDR3 in DNA: TGTGCCAGCAGTGAAAGACTAGCAGGCTCCGACGAGCAGTACTTC. It codes for CASSERLAGSDEQYF.

The gene calls are TRBV6-5 and TRBJ2-1, with no clear D. CDR3 length: 11 residues. The V gene lost 2 bases and the J gene lost 10 bases, with 6 bases spanning the gap. Germline V CDR1 and CDR2: MNHEY, SVGAGI. CDR3 coding DNA: TGTGCCAGCAGTTACCTGAGCGAGCAGTTCTTC. Translating gives CASSYLSEQFF.

Here the CDR3 DNA reads TGTGCCAGTACCGACAGGGTAAGCTTCAACAATGAGCAGTTCTTC. Its translation is CASTDRVSFNNEQFF. The chain recombines TRBV19 with TRBJ2-1, with 7 bases lining up with TRBD1. The V segment lost 7 bases and the J segment 5 bases; nucleotides outside the gene matches: 11. Germline CDR1 is LNHDA and CDR2 is SQIVND (reference sequence). The CDR3 contains 15 residues.

The CDR3 loop is CASSRGLVRIAHEQYF. CDR3 nucleotide sequence: TGTGCCAGCAGCCGCGGACTAGTACGAATTGCCCACGAGCAGTACTTC. V is TRBV7-9 and J is TRBJ2-7, with 7 bases aligning to TRBD2. Germline loops: CDR1 SEHNR, CDR2 FQNEAQ (reference sequence). V gave up 5 bases and J gave up 5 bases; unmatched junction bases: 15. The CDR3 is 16 residues long.

The V call is TRBV30, the J call TRBJ2-7; 7 bases match TRBD2. Germline trimming cut 5 bases from V and 1 base from J; bases unmatched to any gene: 5. The CDR3 covers 13 residues. Germline loops: CDR1 GTSNPN, CDR2 SVGIG (reference sequence). The CDR3 bases are TGTGCCTGGGGGGGGGACGGATCCTACGAGCAGTACTTC. As protein: CAWGGDGSYEQYF.

In this sample, this clone turned up a few times. The chain joins TRBV5-4 to TRBJ2-2; 8 nucleotides line up with TRBD2. V lost 1 base, J lost 4 bases, and 0 bases stayed unmatched. CDR3 length equals 14 residues. Looked up from germline, CDR1 is SGHNT and CDR2 is YYREEE (reference sequence). CDR3 amino acids: CASSLRGGTGELFF. For the CDR3, the DNA is TGTGCCAGCAGCTTGCGGGGGGGCACCGGGGAGCTGTTTTTT.

The chain couples TRBV6-1 to TRBJ2-2; the match to TRBD2 covers 7 bases. CDR1 and CDR2 (germline): MNHNS, SASEGT. The V gene end was trimmed by 1 base and the J gene end by 5 bases; junction bases not matched to a gene: 4. The CDR3 length is 15 residues. DNA for the CDR3: TGTGCCAGCAGTGAAGGGGGGGGAGAAACCGGGGAGCTGTTTTTT. This codes for CASSEGGGETGELFF.

The chain carries TRBV5-1 and TRBJ2-2, with 7 bases lining up with TRBD1. The V gene's germline CDR1 is SGHRS and CDR2 YFSETQ. CDR3 length: 14 residues. V dropped 4 bases and J dropped 7; count of bases not matched to a gene: 7. DNA of the CDR3: TGCGCCAGCAGCAGTACAGGGGCTGGCGGGGAGCTGTTTTTT. This encodes CASSSTGAGGELFF.

This clone was detected ten times or more. The genes are TRBV6-4 and TRBJ2-3; 11 bases are shared with TRBD2. There are 16 residues in the CDR3. V shed 4 bases, J shed 2 bases, and the junction held 5 bases outside the gene matches. Germline V gene lookup returns CDR1 MRHNA and CDR2 SNTAGT. CDR3 in DNA: TGTGCCAGCAGTGTAGGGACTAGCGGCCACACAGATACGCAGTATTTT. It codes for CASSVGTSGHTDTQYF.

The chain couples TRBV25-1 to TRBJ2-1, with TRBD2 as a possible D gene (5 bases). The CDR3 sequence is 13 residues long. V lost 8 bases and J 4 bases, leaving 12 bases between the germline ends. Germline V gives CDR1 MGHDK, CDR2 SYGVNS. CDR3 residues: CASDGRGYNEQFF. The CDR3 coding sequence is TGTGCCAGCGACGGACGAGGGTACAATGAGCAGTTCTTC.

This chain joins TRBV4-3 and TRBJ2-1; 12 positions match TRBD2. This CDR3 comprises 19 residues. The germline CDR1 and CDR2 sequences are LGHNA and YSLEER. J lost 7 bases, V lost 0 bases, and 13 bases had no gene match. CDR3 coding DNA: TGCGCCAGCAGCCAAGATCGCTCCCGACTAGCGGGAGAGGTGAATGAGCAGTTCTTC. Its translation is CASSQDRSRLAGEVNEQFF.

V gene TRBV23-1 combines with J gene TRBJ2-7, with D perhaps TRBD1 (6 bases). TRBV23-1 is labeled an ORF, and its function is uncertain. The V end was cut by 4 bases, the J end by 2 bases, with 12 bases between. The CDR3 runs 14 residues. CDR3 in amino acids: CASSPPTGTYEQYF. The CDR3 DNA reads TGCGCCAGCAGTCCTCCGACAGGAACCTACGAGCAGTACTTC.

This clone was observed a single time. CDR3: CASSSRQIYTQYF. In DNA, the CDR3 is TGTGCCAGCAGCAGCCGACAGATCTATACGCAGTATTTT. The chain uses TRBV14 and TRBJ2-3; TRBD1 might be the D (5 bases). The CDR3 covers 13 residues. The V end was cut by 5 bases, the J end by 7 bases, with 13 bases between. Germline CDR1 and CDR2: SGHDN and FVKESK.

The chain uses TRBV7-6 and TRBJ2-7, with D unresolved. V lost 5 bases, J lost 0 bases, and 11 bases lay in between. The CDR3 covers 14 residues. CDR1 is SGHVS, CDR2 FNYEAQ, per germline. CDR3 amino acids: CASSPLSLSYEQYF. CDR3 nucleotides: TGTGCCAGCAGCCCTTTAAGCCTCTCCTACGAGCAGTACTTC.

This clone was counted a single time. The chain is built from TRBV7-9 and TRBJ1-4; TRBD1 might be the D (6 bases). The CDR3 is 11 amino acids. Trimming took 7 bases from V and 10 from J, leaving 10 bases between them. CDR1 and CDR2 from the germline V gene are SEHNR and FQNEAQ (reference sequence). The CDR3 is CASTRGGKLFF. Written as DNA, the CDR3 is TGTGCCAGCACTAGGGGGGGAAAACTGTTTTTT.

V and J are TRBV4-3 and TRBJ1-1; D is ambiguous. Germline CDR1 reads LGHNA; CDR2 reads YSLEER. The CDR3 sequence is 15 residues long. Trimming pared 1 base from V and 1 base from J, leaving 10 bases between. CDR3: CASSQAGSQNTEAFF. CDR3 in DNA: TGCGCCAGCAGCCAAGCGGGTAGCCAGAACACTGAAGCTTTCTTT.

V usage is TRBV11-3 and J usage is TRBJ2-1; 15 bases fit TRBD2. The CDR3 covers 20 residues. After removal of 1 base from V and 4 bases from J, the junction contained 11 bases not matched to a gene. Germline values: CDR1 SGHNT, CDR2 YENEEA. CDR3 sequence (DNA): TGTGCCAGCAGCTTAGGTGTCGGACTAGCGGGAGGGCCGAAATACAATGAGCAGTTCTTC. Its protein is CASSLGVGLAGGPKYNEQFF. Variable domain in full (rest from reference TRBV11-3 and TRBJ2-1): EAGVVQSPRYKIIEKKQPVAFWCNPISGHNTLYWYLQNLGQGPELLIRYENEEAVDDSQLPKDRFSAERLKGVDSTLKIQPAELGDSAVYLCASSLGVGLAGGPKYNEQFFGPGTRLTVL.

The chain has TRBV7-9 and TRBJ1-1, with D perhaps TRBD1 (5 bases). In germline, CDR1 is SEHNR, CDR2 FQNEAQ (reference sequence). CDR3 length: 13 residues. The germline V and J ends were trimmed by 5 bases and 6 bases, with 13 bases remaining between them. This chain's CDR3 is CASSRGGDPEAFF. DNA for the CDR3: TGTGCCAGCAGCCGTGGGGGGGACCCTGAAGCTTTCTTT.

About this clone: The junction and the germline gene differ at one end; a read error may be behind it. The chain links TRBV18 to TRBJ2-7; 11 bases align to TRBD2. This CDR3 region has 15 residues. Germline V gives CDR1 KGHSH, CDR2 LQKENI. CDR3 nucleotide sequence: TGTGCCAGCTCTCCACCGGGACTAGCGGTGTACGAGCAGTACTTC. It is translated as CASSPPGLAVYEQYF.

The chain employs TRBV6-5 and TRBJ1-1; possible D gene TRBD1, 5 bases. Trimming took off 5 bases at V and 5 bases at J, with 12 bases between the two ends. Germline CDR1 is MNHEY and CDR2 is SVGAGI. The CDR3 is 13 residues long. This CDR3 reads CASSVPSGTEAFF. The CDR3 DNA follows: TGTGCCAGCAGTGTCCCTTCAGGGACTGAAGCTTTCTTT.

About this clone itself: In the same sample, other DNA sequences code for this CDR3. The genes are TRBV5-1 and TRBJ2-3, with 13 nucleotides matching TRBD2. The CDR3 spans 17 residues. Germline V gene data show CDR1 as SGHRS and CDR2 as YFSETQ. J gave up 0 bases and V 0 bases, and 1 base lay outside the gene matches. This chain's CDR3 is CASSLGLAGGSTDTQYF. The DNA of the CDR3 is TGCGCCAGCAGCTTGGGACTAGCGGGGGGAAGCACAGATACGCAGTATTTT.

The chain employs TRBV15 and TRBJ2-1, with TRBD2 matching 11 bases. Germline V CDR1 and CDR2: LNHNV, YYDKDF (reference sequence). The CDR3 contains 17 residues. V lost 3 bases and J lost 0; bases outside the gene matches: 4. DNA of the CDR3: TGTGCCACCAGCAGTAGCGGGAGGGAAAGCTCCTACAATGAGCAGTTCTTC. This encodes CATSSSGRESSYNEQFF. The whole variable domain, filled in from reference TRBV15 and TRBJ2-1, reads DAMVIQNPRYQVTQFGKPVTLSCSQTLNHNVMYWYQQKSSQAPKLLFHYYDKDFNNEADTPDNFQSRRPNTSFCFLDIRSPGLGDTAMYLCATSSSGRESSYNEQFFGPGTRLTVL.

This clone is a singleton in its sample. The CDR3 bases are TGTGCCAGCAGCCAAGATGGGGCCACTGAAGCTTTCTTT. Its protein is CASSQDGATEAFF. The genes are TRBV4-2 and TRBJ1-1, with TRBD1 as a possible D gene (5 bases). Germline loops: CDR1 LGHNA, CDR2 YNFKEQ. The CDR3 spans 13 residues. The V and J ends lost 0 bases and 4 bases respectively, with 6 bases between them.

The V gene is TRBV7-2, the J gene TRBJ2-7; unclear D gene. Trimming took 3 bases from V and 0 from J, leaving 9 bases between them. The CDR3 is made up of 14 amino acids. CDR1 SGHTA and CDR2 FQGNSA come from the germline V gene. The CDR3 DNA is TGTGCCAGCAGCTTTAGCAGAAGCTCCTACGAGCAGTACTTC. Translating it yields CASSFSRSSYEQYF. The full variable domain, rest sourced from reference TRBV7-2 and TRBJ2-7, is GAGVSQSPSNKVTEKGKDVELRCDPISGHTALYWYRQSLGQGLEFLIYFQGNSAPDKSGLPSDRFSAERTGGSVSTLTIQRTQQEDSAVYLCASSFSRSSYEQYFGPGTRLTVT.

The V call is TRBV6-1, the J call TRBJ1-2, with 8 bases aligning to TRBD1. With 8 bases clipped from V and 8 bases from J, the junction kept 13 bases outside the gene matches. Germline loops: CDR1 MNHNS, CDR2 SASEGT. The length of the CDR3 is 14 residues. The CDR3 nucleotides read TGTGCCAGCGGGGGGGTCGGACAGGGAAAAGGCTACACCTTC. It translates to CASGGVGQGKGYTF.